Reported below is one T cell receptor beta chain. Its antigen is currently unknown. With 3 bases removed from V and 4 bases from J, the gap between germline ends came to 13 bases. Germline assignment: CDR1 KGHSH and CDR2 LQKENI. The CDR3 loop spans 14 amino acids. These data are taken from a study of shared clonotypes between healthy human individuals. Notes on the study in general: Larger richness was generally estimated for naive than memory subsets.

The DNA input per sorted-subset replicate PCR was 200 ng, corresponding to 25,000 to 35,000 T cell genomes. Only in-frame clones appear in the TCRdb table, and some are missing; sequencing was by immunoSEQ multiplex PCR. The sample includes 2,500,000 or so clones, 80% to 95% seen only once; the top ten take 0.35% to 0.45%. The sequencing sample was made of naive CD4+ T cells from PBMCs. Described subset: CD45RA+ positively selected. The sequence derives from a man between 18 and 29 years old in good health. Some clones in this sample may be carry-over from other donors' samples. V and J are TRBV18 and TRBJ2-7; D gene ambiguous. The DNA of the CDR3 is TGTGCCAGCTCACCCCCGAGTCTAGGATACGAGCAGTACTTC. This gives the protein CASSPPSLGYEQYF.